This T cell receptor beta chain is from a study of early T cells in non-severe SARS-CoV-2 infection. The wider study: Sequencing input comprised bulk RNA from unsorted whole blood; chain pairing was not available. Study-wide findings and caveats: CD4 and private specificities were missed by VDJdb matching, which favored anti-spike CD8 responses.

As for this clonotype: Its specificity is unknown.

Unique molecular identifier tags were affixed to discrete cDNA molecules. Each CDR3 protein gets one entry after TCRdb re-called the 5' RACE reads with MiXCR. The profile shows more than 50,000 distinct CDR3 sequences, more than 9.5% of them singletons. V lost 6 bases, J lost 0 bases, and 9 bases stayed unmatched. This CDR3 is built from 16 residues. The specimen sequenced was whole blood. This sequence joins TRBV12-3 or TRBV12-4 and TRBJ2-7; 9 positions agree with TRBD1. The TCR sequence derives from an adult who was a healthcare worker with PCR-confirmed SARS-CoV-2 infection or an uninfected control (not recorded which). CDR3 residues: CASSLTGGRSSYEQYF. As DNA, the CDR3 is TGTGCCAGCAGCCTCACAGGGGGCAGGAGCTCCTACGAGCAGTACTTC.